This T cell receptor (beta chain) originates from a study of blood T cell repertoires in COVID-19. In the study overall: Donors in the United States, Italy and Spain gave samples during acute or convalescent COVID-19. PBMCs, B-cell-depleted T cells, or T cells were the source of the cDNA or gDNA that made up the material.

TCRdb keeps only in-frame clones here, not all; method: immunoSEQ multiplex PCR. Of 130,000 or so clones listed, 88% were seen once; the top ten hold more than 2.5%. The CDR3 extends over 15 amino acids. The junction had 2 bases not matched to a gene; V was cut back by 0 bases and J by 7 bases. Germline-derived CDR1 and CDR2 are SNHLY and FYNNEI. Enrolled during active infection, Seattle patients were then followed longitudinally. The V gene is TRBV2, the J gene TRBJ1-5; 11 bases align to TRBD1. The receptor comes from a human donor with COVID-19, enrolled during active disease. The donor label of this sample is uncertain. The sample taken for sequencing was peripheral blood. Here the CDR3 reads CASSEAGTGGQPQHF. CDR3 DNA: TGTGCCAGCAGTGAAGCCGGGACAGGGGGACAGCCCCAGCATTTT. The full variable domain, rest sourced from reference TRBV2 and TRBJ1-5, is EPEVTQTPSHQVTQMGQEVILRCVPISNHLYFYWYRQILGQKVEFLVSFYNNEISEKSEIFDDQFSVERPDGSNFTLKIRSTKLEDSAMYFCASSEAGTGGQPQHFGDGTRLSIL.